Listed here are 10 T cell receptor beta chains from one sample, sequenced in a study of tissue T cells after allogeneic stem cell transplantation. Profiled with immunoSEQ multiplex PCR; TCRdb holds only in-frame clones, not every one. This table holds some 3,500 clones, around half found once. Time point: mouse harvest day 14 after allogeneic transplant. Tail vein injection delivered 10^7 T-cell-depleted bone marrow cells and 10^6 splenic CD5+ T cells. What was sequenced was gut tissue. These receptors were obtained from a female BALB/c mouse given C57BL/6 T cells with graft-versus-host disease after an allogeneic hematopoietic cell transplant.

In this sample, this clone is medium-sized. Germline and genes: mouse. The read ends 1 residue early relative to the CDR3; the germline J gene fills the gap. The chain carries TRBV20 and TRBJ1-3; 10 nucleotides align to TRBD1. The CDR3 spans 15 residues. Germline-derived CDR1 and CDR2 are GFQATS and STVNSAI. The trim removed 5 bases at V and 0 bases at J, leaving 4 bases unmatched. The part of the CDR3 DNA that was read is TGTGGTGCTCACGGGACAGGGGTTTCTGGAAATACGCTCTAT. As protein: CGAHGTGVSGNTLY. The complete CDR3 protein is CGAHGTGVSGNTLYF.

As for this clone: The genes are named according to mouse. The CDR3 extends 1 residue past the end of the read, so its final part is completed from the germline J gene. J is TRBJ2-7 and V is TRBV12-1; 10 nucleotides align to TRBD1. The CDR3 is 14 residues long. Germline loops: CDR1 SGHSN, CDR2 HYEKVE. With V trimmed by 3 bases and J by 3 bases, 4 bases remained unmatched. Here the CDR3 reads CASSRDRGLYEQYF. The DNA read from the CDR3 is TGTGCCAGCTCTAGGGACAGGGGCCTCTATGAACAGTAC.

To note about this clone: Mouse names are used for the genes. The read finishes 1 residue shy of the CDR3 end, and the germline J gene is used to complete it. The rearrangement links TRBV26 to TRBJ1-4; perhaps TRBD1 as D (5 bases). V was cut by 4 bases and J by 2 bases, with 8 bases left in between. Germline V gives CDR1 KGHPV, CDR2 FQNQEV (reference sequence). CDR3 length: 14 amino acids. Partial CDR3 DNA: TGTGCCAGCAGTCCGACAGCATCCAACGAAAGATTATTT. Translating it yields CASSPTASNERLF. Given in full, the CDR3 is CASSPTASNERLFF.

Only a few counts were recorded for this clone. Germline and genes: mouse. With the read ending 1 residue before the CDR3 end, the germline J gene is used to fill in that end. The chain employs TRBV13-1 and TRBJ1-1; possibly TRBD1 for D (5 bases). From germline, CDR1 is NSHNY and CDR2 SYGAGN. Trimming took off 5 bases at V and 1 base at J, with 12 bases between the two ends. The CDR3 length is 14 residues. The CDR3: CASRKTDINTEVFF. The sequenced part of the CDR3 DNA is TGTGCCAGCAGGAAGACAGATATAAACACAGAAGTCTTC.

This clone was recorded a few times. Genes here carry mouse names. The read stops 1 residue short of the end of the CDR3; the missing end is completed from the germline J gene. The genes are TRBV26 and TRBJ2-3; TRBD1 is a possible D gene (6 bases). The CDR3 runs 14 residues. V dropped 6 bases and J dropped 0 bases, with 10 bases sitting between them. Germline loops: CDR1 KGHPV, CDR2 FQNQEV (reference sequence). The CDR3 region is CASRGQSSAETLYF. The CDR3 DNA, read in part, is TGTGCCAGCAGAGGACAGTCTAGTGCAGAAACGCTGTAT. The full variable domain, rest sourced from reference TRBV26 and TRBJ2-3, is NSKVIQTPRYLVKGQGQKAKMRCIPEKGHPVVFWYQQNKNNEFKFLINFQNQEVLQQIDMTEKRFSAECPSNSPCSLEIQSSEAGDSALYLCASRGQSSAETLYFGSGTRLTVL.

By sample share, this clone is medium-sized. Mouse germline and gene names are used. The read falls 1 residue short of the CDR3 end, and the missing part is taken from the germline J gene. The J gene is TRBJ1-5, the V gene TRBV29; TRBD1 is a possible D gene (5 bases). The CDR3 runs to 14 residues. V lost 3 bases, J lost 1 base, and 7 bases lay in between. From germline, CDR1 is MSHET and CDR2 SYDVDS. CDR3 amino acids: CASSLGGNNQAPLF. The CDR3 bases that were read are TGTGCTAGCAGTTTGGGGGGAAACAACCAGGCTCCGCTT.

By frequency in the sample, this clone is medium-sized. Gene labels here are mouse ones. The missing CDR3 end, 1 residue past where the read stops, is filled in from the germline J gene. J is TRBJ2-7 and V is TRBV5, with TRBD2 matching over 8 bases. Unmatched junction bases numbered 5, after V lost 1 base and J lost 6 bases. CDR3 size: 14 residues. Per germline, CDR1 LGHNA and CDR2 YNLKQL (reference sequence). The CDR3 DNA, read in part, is TGTGCCAGCAGCCAAGTTGGGGGGGAGAGTGAACAGTAC. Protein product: CASSQVGGESEQY. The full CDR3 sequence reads CASSQVGGESEQYF.

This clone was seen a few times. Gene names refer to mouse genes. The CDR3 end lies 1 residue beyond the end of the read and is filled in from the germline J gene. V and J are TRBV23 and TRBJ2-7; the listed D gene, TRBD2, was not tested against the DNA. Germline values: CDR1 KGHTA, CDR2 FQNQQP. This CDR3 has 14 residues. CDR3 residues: CSSSPDWGGREQYF. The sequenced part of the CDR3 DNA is TGCTCCAGCAGTCCTGACTGGGGGGGCAGGGAACAGTAC.

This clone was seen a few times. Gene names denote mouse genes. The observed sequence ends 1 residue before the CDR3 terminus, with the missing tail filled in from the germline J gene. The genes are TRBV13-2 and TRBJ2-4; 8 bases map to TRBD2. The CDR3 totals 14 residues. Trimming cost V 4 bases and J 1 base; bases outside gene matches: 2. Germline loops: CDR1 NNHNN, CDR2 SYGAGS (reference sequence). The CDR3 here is CASGQTGGQNTLYF. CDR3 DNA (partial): TGTGCCAGCGGTCAGACTGGGGGTCAAAACACCTTGTAC.

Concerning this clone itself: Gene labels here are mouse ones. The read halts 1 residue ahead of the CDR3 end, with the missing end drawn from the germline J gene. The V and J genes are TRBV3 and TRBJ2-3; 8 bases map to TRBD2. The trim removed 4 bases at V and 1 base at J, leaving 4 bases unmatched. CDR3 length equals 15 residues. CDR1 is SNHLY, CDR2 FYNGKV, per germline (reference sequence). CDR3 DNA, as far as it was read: TGTGCCAGCAGCTGGGGGGGCGCCGGTGCAGAAACGCTGTAT. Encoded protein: CASSWGGAGAETLY. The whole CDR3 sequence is CASSWGGAGAETLYF.